A selection of T cell receptor beta chains follows, all from one sample in a study of shared clonotypes between healthy human individuals. TCRdb keeps only in-frame clones here, not all; method: immunoSEQ multiplex PCR. The top ten hold approximately 1.2% of the sample, which has over a million clones, approximately 97% seen once. What was sequenced was naive CD4+ T cells sorted from blood. The receptors shown here come from a man aged 25-45 years in good health. The CDR3 runs from the conserved cysteine through the conserved F or W. The D gene is left open where the match is weak. Size is stated for part of the rows, as once, few or many counts, or as a class when the clone is expanded.

cdr3_length,clone_size,d_call,v_call,j_call,cdr3_nt,cdr3_aa
14,.,.,TRBV15,TRBJ1-4,TGTGCCACGAGCGGAGGCGGTTCGGATGAAAAACTGTTTTTT,CATSGGGSDEKLFF
14,.,.,TRBV4-1,TRBJ1-5,TGCGCCAGCAGCCAAGATGCACCGGTTCAGCCCCAGCATTTT,CASSQDAPVQPQHF
14,.,TRBD1,TRBV5-5,TRBJ2-7,TGTGCCAGCAGCCGTGGGACAGACTCCTACGAGCAGTACTTC,CASSRGTDSYEQYF
12,.,.,TRBV7-9,TRBJ2-7,TGTGCCAGCAGCTTAGCGTTCTACGAGCAGTACTTC,CASSLAFYEQYF
13,once,.,TRBV30,TRBJ2-2,TGTGCCTGGAGTGTATTAGCGGTCGGGGAGCTGTTTTTT,CAWSVLAVGELFF
14,.,.,TRBV30,TRBJ1-1,TGTGCCTGGAGTGTACTAGTGGACAGAACTGAAGCTTTCTTT,CAWSVLVDRTEAFF
14,once,TRBD1,TRBV7-6,TRBJ2-6,TGTGCCAGCAGCTTGGGACAGGGTGGTTACGTCCTGACTTTC,CASSLGQGGYVLTF
13,few,.,TRBV6-4,TRBJ1-2,TGTGCCAGCAGTGACGGGGGAGGCAGTGGCTACACCTTC,CASSDGGGSGYTF
18,.,TRBD1,TRBV27,TRBJ1-5,TGTGCCAGCAACCCATCGCGGGGGGTAGGGGGCGGGAATCAGCCCCAGCATTTT,CASNPSRGVGGGNQPQHF
13,.,TRBD2,TRBV5-6,TRBJ2-7,TGTGCCAGCAGCTTGGCCGGACTAGACGAGCAGTACTTC,CASSLAGLDEQYF
18,.,.,TRBV9,TRBJ1-2,TGTGCCAGCAGCGCCCAGTCTCTGGGACCGGGACGATCGAACGGCTACACCTTC,CASSAQSLGPGRSNGYTF
14,.,.,TRBV7-2,TRBJ2-2,TGTGCCAGCAAACGGGATGGCGGGACCGGGGAGCTGTTTTTT,CASKRDGGTGELFF
14,.,.,TRBV18,TRBJ2-5,TGTGCCAGCTCACAAACGAGGGGGAGAGAGACCCAGTACTTC,CASSQTRGRETQYF
14,once,.,TRBV7-9,TRBJ2-7,TGTGCCAGCAGCCACCGGGCGACTCCTTACGAGCAGTACTTC,CASSHRATPYEQYF
14,.,.,TRBV7-8,TRBJ2-7,TGTGCCAGCAGCCGGGGACTGCGCTCCTACGAGCAGTACTTC,CASSRGLRSYEQYF
19,once,.,TRBV5-4,TRBJ2-3,TGTGCCGGCGGGTTCGGGGGTTGGGACCCAGGTTCTAGCACAGATACGCAGTATTTT,CAGGFGGWDPGSSTDTQYF
13,.,.,TRBV27,TRBJ2-7,TGTGCCAGCAGTTTAAAAATGATGGACGAGCAGTACTTC,CASSLKMMDEQYF
16,.,.,TRBV30,TRBJ2-3,TGTGCCTGGGGGGGCTCTTTTAGTATGGACACAGATACGCAGTATTTT,CAWGGSFSMDTDTQYF
17,once,.,TRBV7-6,TRBJ2-3,TGTGCCAGCAGCTTAGCCAGGGCCCCAGGGGGCACAGATACGCAGTATTTT,CASSLARAPGGTDTQYF
12,.,.,TRBV11-2,TRBJ2-5,TGTGCCAGCAGCTTAGAAGAGGGGACCCAGTACTTC,CASSLEEGTQYF
16,.,.,TRBV5-1,TRBJ2-3,TGCGCCAGCAGCTTGGGCAGGGGATTAATCACAGATACGCAGTATTTT,CASSLGRGLITDTQYF
18,once,.,TRBV30,TRBJ1-4,TGTGCCTGGAGTGCCAAAATGGGGACACAAAGGCAAAATGAAAAACTGTTTTTT,CAWSAKMGTQRQNEKLFF
13,.,TRBD1,TRBV7-9,TRBJ2-2,TGTGCCAGCAGACAGACAGGGCCCGGGGAGCTGTTTTTT,CASRQTGPGELFF
16,.,.,TRBV2,TRBJ1-1,TGTGCCAGCAGTGAAGAACTAAACCCGCGGGACACTGAAGCTTTCTTT,CASSEELNPRDTEAFF
12,.,TRBD1,TRBV6-1,TRBJ1-2,TGTGCCACCGAACAGGGGGGCTATGGCTACACCTTC,CATEQGGYGYTF
12,.,.,TRBV28,TRBJ1-5,TGTGCCAGCAGTCCCTGGTCGCAGCCCCAGCATTTT,CASSPWSQPQHF
15,.,.,TRBV19,TRBJ2-3,TGTGCCAGTAGTACCCCGCTAGGGGTCACAGATACGCAGTATTTT,CASSTPLGVTDTQYF
14,.,TRBD2,TRBV19,TRBJ2-5,TGTGCCAGTAGTGTTAGAGCGGGAGTAGAGACCCAGTACTTC,CASSVRAGVETQYF
16,.,TRBD1,TRBV5-1,TRBJ1-4,TGCGCCAGCAGCTCCGGACAGGCGGGCTCCCGAGAGGGACTGTTTTTT,CASSSGQAGSREGLFF
18,.,TRBD2,TRBV11-3,TRBJ2-3,TGTGCCAGCAGCTTGGGTAGGACTAGCGGGAGCGGCACAGATACGCAGTATTTT,CASSLGRTSGSGTDTQYF
17,.,TRBD2,TRBV11-3,TRBJ2-1,TGTGCCAGCAGCTTAGAGGGGCGAGCGGGAGGGTCGGGTGAGCAGTTCTTC,CASSLEGRAGGSGEQFF
13,.,TRBD1,TRBV28,TRBJ2-7,TGTGCCAGCCAGGGACAGGTCACCTACGAGCAGTACTTC,CASQGQVTYEQYF
16,.,TRBD2,TRBV4-2,TRBJ2-7,TGTGCCAGCAGCCAAACTAGCGGGAGTTTATCCTACGAGCAGTACTTC,CASSQTSGSLSYEQYF
12,.,.,TRBV28,TRBJ2-3,TGTGCCAGCAGTGGAGGGGCAGATACGCAGTATTTT,CASSGGADTQYF
14,.,.,TRBV5-4,TRBJ2-1,TGTGCCAGCAGCTCTTCTAGCGTTCACAATGAGCAGTTCTTC,CASSSSSVHNEQFF
17,once,.,TRBV5-1,TRBJ2-6,TGCGCCAGCAGCTTCGAACAGGTTAGCTCTGGGGCCAACGTCCTGACTTTC,CASSFEQVSSGANVLTF
18,.,.,TRBV18,TRBJ2-6,TGTGCCAGCTCATCCATCGAGGTTCTCGGATCTGGGGCCAACGTCCTGACTTTC,CASSSIEVLGSGANVLTF
15,.,TRBD2,TRBV6-4,TRBJ2-1,TGTGCCAGCACCCGGACTAGCGGTAGTTACAATGAGCAGTTCTTC,CASTRTSGSYNEQFF
10,few,.,TRBV2,TRBJ2-7,TGTGCCAGCAGGCAAATGGCTCAGTACTTC,CASRQMAQYF
15,.,.,TRBV11-3,TRBJ1-1,TGTGCCAGCAGCTTAGGGGGCAGGGCCGAGTCTGAAGCTTTCTTT,CASSLGGRAESEAFF
16,.,.,TRBV4-2,TRBJ2-5,TGTGCCAGCAGCTTGGGGGGGGCCCTGTACCAAGAGACCCAGTACTTC,CASSLGGALYQETQYF
14,.,TRBD2,TRBV28,TRBJ2-5,TGTGCCAGCGGGCTAGCGGGAGGACGAGAGACCCAGTACTTC,CASGLAGGRETQYF
13,.,TRBD2,TRBV6-5,TRBJ2-7,TGTGCCAGCAGTTGGGGACTAGCGGGGGAGCAGTACTTC,CASSWGLAGEQYF
16,.,TRBD2,TRBV4-3,TRBJ2-7,TGCGCCAGCAGCCCCCTTCCTGGGACTAGCGGGATCGAGCAGTACTTC,CASSPLPGTSGIEQYF
14,.,.,TRBV2,TRBJ2-5,TGTGCCAGCAGTGAACAGGGAGGACAAGAGACCCAGTACTTC,CASSEQGGQETQYF
14,.,TRBD1,TRBV25-1,TRBJ1-2,TGTGCCAGCAGTGGGACCCACAGGGGGCGAGGCTACACCTTC,CASSGTHRGRGYTF
15,.,.,TRBV28,TRBJ1-4,TGTGCCAGCAGTTTATGGGGGGGTTCTAATGAAAAACTGTTTTTT,CASSLWGGSNEKLFF
15,.,TRBD1,TRBV6-1,TRBJ1-5,TGTGCCAGCAGTCGTGCCGGGACAGGGCATCAGCCCCAGCATTTT,CASSRAGTGHQPQHF
14,.,TRBD1,TRBV9,TRBJ2-1,TGTGCCAGCGCAGGACAGGGGTTATACAATGAGCAGTTCTTC,CASAGQGLYNEQFF
17,few,TRBD2,TRBV5-5,TRBJ2-1,TGTGCCAGCAGCTCGATAATTACTAGCGATGGGGGGAATGAGCAGTTCTTC,CASSSIITSDGGNEQFF